This T cell receptor (beta chain) appears in the sequencing data of a study of radiation and T cells in renal cell carcinoma. On this clone itself: The antigen is not known.

Study observations and caveats: From baseline, blood top tumor clonotypes peaked at 2 weeks post-radiation.

Time point of the sample: baseline pretreatment blood. Treatment: 15 Gy SBRT to primary tumor, nephrectomy 4 weeks later. Blood was sampled at baseline, 2 weeks and 4 weeks after SBRT. The tumor was a clear cell renal cell carcinoma. The method was immunoSEQ multiplex PCR; TCRdb's version includes in-frame clones alone and lacks a portion of them. Of about 130,000 clones listed, around nine tenths are singletons. Deletions cut 2 bases from V and 0 bases from J, with 8 bases between. This CDR3 comprises 14 residues. The germline gives CDR1 SGHVS, CDR2 FNYEAQ. Sequenced material: blood, taken from a patient whose treatment included radiotherapy and nephrectomy. The TCR sequence derives from a woman between 50 and 59 years old with renal cell carcinoma. The chain links TRBV7-6 to TRBJ2-7; D call uncertain. CDR3 residues: CASSLLLSSYEQYF. The CDR3 region has the DNA TGTGCCAGCAGCTTACTACTAAGCTCCTACGAGCAGTACTTC.